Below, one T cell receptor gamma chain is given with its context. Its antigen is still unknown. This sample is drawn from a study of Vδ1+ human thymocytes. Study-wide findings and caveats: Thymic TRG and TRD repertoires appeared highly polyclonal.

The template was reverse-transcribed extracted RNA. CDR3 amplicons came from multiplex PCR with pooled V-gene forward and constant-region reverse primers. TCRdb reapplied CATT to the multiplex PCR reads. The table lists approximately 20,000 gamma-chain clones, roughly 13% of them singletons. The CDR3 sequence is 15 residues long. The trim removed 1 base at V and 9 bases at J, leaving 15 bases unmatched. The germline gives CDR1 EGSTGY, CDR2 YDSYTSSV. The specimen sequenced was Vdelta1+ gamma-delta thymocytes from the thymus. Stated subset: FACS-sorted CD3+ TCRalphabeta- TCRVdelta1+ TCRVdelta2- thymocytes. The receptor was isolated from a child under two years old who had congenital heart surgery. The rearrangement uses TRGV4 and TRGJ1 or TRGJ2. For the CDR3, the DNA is TGTGCCACCTGGGATGGAGAATGGGCGCCGCCTAAGAAACTCTTT. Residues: CATWDGEWAPPKKLF.